In this sample, the clone carrying this TCR beta chain turned up a few times. The target antigen is unknown. This sample was included in a study of T-cell memory formation after mild COVID-19. Overall study: Largely, the TCR clusters proved donor specific.

Study-wide points: Clones which contracted sat mainly in CM and EM if CD4+, and in EMRA if CD8+. Memory sampled before infection contained some responding clones, suggesting cross-reactive memory joined. The authors left the SARS-CoV-2 specificity of second-wave clones peaking on day 37 unconfirmed.

Germline V gives CDR1 SQVTM, CDR2 ANQGSEA. CDR3 length: 14 amino acids. V gave up 1 base and J gave up 4 bases, with 11 bases separating them. TCRdb processed the 5' RACE reads anew with MiXCR; each CDR3 protein has one entry. The sample includes about 350,000 distinct CDR3 sequences, roughly 13% of them seen just once. The sequenced material came from PBMCs or a T cell subset sorted from them (not recorded which). The chain is built from TRBV29-1 and TRBJ2-1, with D maybe TRBD1 (5 bases). This clonotype originated in a man between 18 and 29 years old who had mild COVID-19 (a few samples of this study predate the infection). Cell type and time point are not known. The CDR3 is CSVEGQGRYNEQFF. The DNA for the CDR3 is TGCAGCGTTGAAGGGCAGGGCAGGTACAATGAGCAGTTCTTC.